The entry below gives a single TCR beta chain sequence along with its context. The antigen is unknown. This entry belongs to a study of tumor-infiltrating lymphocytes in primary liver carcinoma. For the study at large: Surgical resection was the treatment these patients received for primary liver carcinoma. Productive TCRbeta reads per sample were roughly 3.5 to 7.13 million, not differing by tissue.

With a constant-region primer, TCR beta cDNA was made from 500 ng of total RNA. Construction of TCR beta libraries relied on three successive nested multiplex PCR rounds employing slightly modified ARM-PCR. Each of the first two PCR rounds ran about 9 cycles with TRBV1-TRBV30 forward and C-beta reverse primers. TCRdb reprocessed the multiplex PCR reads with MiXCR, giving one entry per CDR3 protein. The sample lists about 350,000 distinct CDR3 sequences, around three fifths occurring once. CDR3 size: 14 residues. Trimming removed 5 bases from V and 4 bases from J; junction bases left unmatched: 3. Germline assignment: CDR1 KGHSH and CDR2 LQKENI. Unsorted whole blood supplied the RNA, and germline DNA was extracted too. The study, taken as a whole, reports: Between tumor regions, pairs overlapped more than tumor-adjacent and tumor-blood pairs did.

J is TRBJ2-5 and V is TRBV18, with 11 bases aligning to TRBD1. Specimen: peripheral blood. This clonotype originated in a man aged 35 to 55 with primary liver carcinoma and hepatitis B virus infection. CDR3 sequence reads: CASSSGQGAETQYF. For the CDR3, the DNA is TGTGCCAGCTCATCTGGACAGGGGGCAGAGACCCAGTACTTC.